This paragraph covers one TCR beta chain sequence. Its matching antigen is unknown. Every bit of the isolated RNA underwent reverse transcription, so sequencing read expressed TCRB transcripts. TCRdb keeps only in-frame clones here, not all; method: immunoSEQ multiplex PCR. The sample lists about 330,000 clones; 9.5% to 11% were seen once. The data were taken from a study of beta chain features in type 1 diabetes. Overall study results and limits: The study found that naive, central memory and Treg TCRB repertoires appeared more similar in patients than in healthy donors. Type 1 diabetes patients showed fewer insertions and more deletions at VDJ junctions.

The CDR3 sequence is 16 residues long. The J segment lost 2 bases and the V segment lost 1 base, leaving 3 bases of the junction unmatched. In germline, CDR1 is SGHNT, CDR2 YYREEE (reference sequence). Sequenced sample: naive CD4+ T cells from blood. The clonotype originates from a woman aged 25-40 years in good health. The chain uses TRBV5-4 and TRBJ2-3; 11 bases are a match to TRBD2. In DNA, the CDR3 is TGTGCCAGCAGCTTGAGACTAGCGGGACTCACAGATACGCAGTATTTT. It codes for CASSLRLAGLTDTQYF.